Listed below are T cell receptor beta chains from one sample, sequenced in a study of shared clonotypes between healthy human individuals. Sequencing was performed with immunoSEQ multiplex PCR; in TCRdb, only in-frame clones are kept and a portion is missing. The top ten clones hold approximately 1.2% of a sample with nearly 2 million clones, about 95% of them seen once. What was sequenced was naive CD8+ T cells sorted from blood. The receptors shown here come from a man between 18 and 29 years old in good health. CDR3s include the opening cysteine and the closing phenylalanine or tryptophan. A row's size may be missing; if present it is once, few, many or a size class.

>TRBJ1-1|-|TRBV27
CASSSQFMNTEAFF
>TRBJ1-4|-|TRBV7-9
CASSLGDREGENEKLFF
>TRBJ2-7|-|TRBV10-1
CASSDPGHPYEQYF
>TRBJ1-5|-|TRBV7-6
CASSLAGQGSQPQHF
>TRBJ1-2|-|TRBV7-9
CASSSGGGQGSNYGYTF
>TRBJ1-5|-|TRBV5-4
CASSEGQGANQPQHF
>TRBJ2-2|-|TRBV30
CAWRVKTRELFF
>TRBJ1-2|-|TRBV2
CASDKNRAYYGYTF
>TRBJ1-1|-|TRBV5-6
CASSLPVNTEAFF
>TRBJ1-3|-|TRBV28
CASSLQGNTIYF
>TRBJ1-5|few|TRBV5-6
CASSMGSYQPQHF
>TRBJ2-7|-|TRBV6-5
CASSSYGTSGYEQYF
>TRBJ2-5|-|TRBV25-1
CASSINAEGETQYF
>TRBJ2-5|-|TRBV18
CASSPLPLGKGYQETQYF
>TRBJ2-1|-|TRBV19
CASSATGGSNEQFF
>TRBJ1-3|-|TRBV11-2
CASSLAHSGNTIYF
>TRBJ1-1|-|TRBV27
CASRQDGSSYFEAFF
>TRBJ2-3|once|TRBV27
CASSQQTDTDTQYF
>TRBJ2-7|-|TRBV27
CASSLGGGTSYEQYF
>TRBJ2-7|-|TRBV6-1
CASSQTGSYEQYF
>TRBJ2-7|-|TRBV27
CASSLRGEWYEQYF
>-|-|TRBV6-4
CASREGQPGSYEQYF
>TRBJ1-1|-|TRBV7-9
CASSSMRGEAFF
>TRBJ2-3|-|TRBV19
CASTATVEADTQYF
>TRBJ1-2|once|TRBV30
CAWSVGPEGGDYGYTF
>TRBJ1-2|-|TRBV6-1
CASSERVLSYGYTF
>TRBJ2-5|-|TRBV5-1
CASSPRPSGQIQETQYF
>TRBJ2-5|-|TRBV6-6
CATEGLFGETQYF
>TRBJ1-3|-|TRBV27
CASSSRVGNTIYF
>TRBJ1-4|-|TRBV5-1
CASSFGGSANEKLFF
>TRBJ2-1|-|TRBV19
CASRAYTDNEQFF
>TRBJ2-7|-|TRBV7-9
CASSLNGQGLLHEQYF
>TRBJ2-7|-|TRBV9
CASSVGPGQGRDSYEQYF
>TRBJ2-5|-|TRBV27
CASSLGSRGYQETQYF
>TRBJ1-1|-|TRBV4-3
CASSPTDRDTEAFF
>TRBJ2-1|-|TRBV28
CASSSSGEPNYNEQFF
>TRBJ1-1|-|TRBV9
CASSVEGHRDTEAFF
>TRBJ2-2|-|TRBV7-6
CASSLFSGSGVDTGELFF
>TRBJ2-1|once|TRBV30
CAWSWAGNWDEQFF
>TRBJ1-1|once|TRBV19
CASSIVGQGLNEAFF
>TRBJ2-7|-|TRBV5-6
CASSWDRTYEQYF
>TRBJ2-2|-|TRBV25-1
CASSEYPREVTTGELFF
>TRBJ2-5|once|TRBV5-1
CASSLVADQETQYF
>TRBJ1-4|-|TRBV15
CATSRDPLGEKLFF
>TRBJ2-7|few|TRBV6-1
CASSEAVPYEQYF
>TRBJ2-5|-|TRBV19
CASSAQDPVGETQYF
>TRBJ2-5|once|TRBV5-4
CASSLKGQTQETQYF